A selection of T cell receptor beta chains follows, all from one sample in a study of memory CD4+ T cells and cytomegalovirus serostatus. Sequencing used immunoSEQ multiplex PCR; TCRdb keeps in-frame clones, though not all of them. Of some 73,000 clones in the sample, around 78% are singletons; the top ten hold 2.6%. The sample taken for sequencing was memory CD4+ T cells from blood. These receptors all come from an adult in good health and CMV-seropositive. CDR3s include the opening cysteine and the closing phenylalanine or tryptophan. Each record gives: D gene, V gene, CDR3 protein. A D gene is named only where the DNA matches it firmly.

NA,TRBV28,CASRLTPIRGNQPQHF
TRBD1,TRBV7-2,CASSRGQGPDTQYF
NA,TRBV27,CASKTAGINYGYTF
NA,TRBV6-6,CAGSGNTGELFF
NA,TRBV19,CASSPLGGRDTEAFF
NA,TRBV2,CASTLKGGYEQYF
NA,TRBV7-9,CASSFGDLLANTGELFF
NA,TRBV30,CAWSVLGQNYGYTF
NA,TRBV11-3,CASSLRLGYTGELFF
TRBD1,TRBV5-1,CASSPGQGTNYGYTF
NA,TRBV7-2,CASSLSTGYQPQHF
NA,TRBV5-1,CASSLNSDTQYF
TRBD1,TRBV29-1,CSVGKTGSDTQYF
TRBD1,TRBV4-3,CASSQAWEGQGAYGYTF
NA,TRBV25-1,CASSRGASSGTNEKLFF
NA,TRBV5-4,CASSQRQYNSPLHF
TRBD1,TRBV18,CASSPNRGTNEKLFF
TRBD2,TRBV19,CASSPRTSGDTGELFF
NA,TRBV19,CASTYGATNEKLFF
NA,TRBV5-6,CASSLRGAADTQYF
TRBD2,TRBV7-2,CASSFDGRAADTQYF
NA,TRBV11-2,CASSSRTDTEAFF
NA,TRBV5-1,CASSASQGGYHYEQYF
NA,TRBV10-3,CAISESRDQPQHF
NA,TRBV30,CAWSEKGPGYGYTF
NA,TRBV5-1,CASSLGGGPYGYTF
NA,TRBV7-2,CASSLDPRSGELFF
NA,TRBV6-1,CASDSLSNQPQHF
TRBD1,TRBV19,CASSTGQGNTDTQYF
TRBD2,TRBV18,CASSRASGSGTDTQYF